This TCR beta chain was profiled in a study of blood T cells in healthy people across ages. Remarks on this clonotype: Its antigen remains unidentified.

Notes on the study in general: Long-lived donors exceeded aged donors in naive CD4+ cells and diversity.

PCR was performed a second time for about 7 to 12 cycles using a sample-barcoded 5' primer and a J-beta primer mix. MiXCR was run by TCRdb on the 5' RACE reads, yielding one entry per CDR3 protein. The sample consists of around 520,000 distinct CDR3 sequences, around a quarter of them appearing once. J was trimmed by 6 bases and V by 4 bases; bases with no gene match: 4. This CDR3 contains 14 residues. These same records also appear under a second study, on T cells of mothers and their children.

Sequenced input: blood. The chain couples TRBV12-3 or TRBV12-4 to TRBJ1-1, with TRBD1 matching over 11 bases. The receptor comes from a boy under 10 years old in good health. CDR3 nucleotides: TGTGCCAGCAGTTCGGGGGGACAGGGGGCTGAAGCTTTCTTT. The encoded protein is CASSSGGQGAEAFF.